This is a list of T cell receptor beta chains from one sample in a study of control samples from healthy donors and cancer patients. Using immunoSEQ multiplex PCR, the repertoire was profiled, and TCRdb retains in-frame clones only, with some absent. The sample has fewer than 200,000 clones, around 90% seen once; the top ten hold 12%. The sample consisted of blood. The receptor source for this set is a man aged 30-40 years in good health. The CDR3 runs from the conserved cysteine through the conserved F or W. Each record gives: CDR3 DNA, CDR3 protein, D gene, clone size, V gene, J gene. The D gene is left open where the match is weak. Where a row states a size, it is once, few, many or the class of an expanded clone; other rows omit it.

CDR3nt: TGTGCCAGCGATAGGGGTGAGGGACTCGAGCAGTACTTC; CDR3aa: CASDRGEGLEQYF; d_gene: NA; abundance: NA; v_gene: TRBV9; j_gene: TRBJ2-7
CDR3nt: TGTGCCAGCAGCTTAAAGGGACTAGTCTCCTACAATGAGCAGTTCTTC; CDR3aa: CASSLKGLVSYNEQFF; d_gene: TRBD2; abundance: NA; v_gene: TRBV7-8; j_gene: TRBJ2-1
CDR3nt: TGTGCCAGCAGCTTAGCCGGGACAGGGGGAAGGTATGGCTACACCTTC; CDR3aa: CASSLAGTGGRYGYTF; d_gene: TRBD1; abundance: NA; v_gene: TRBV7-8; j_gene: TRBJ1-2
CDR3nt: TGCGCCAGCAGCCAAGTAGGCCGCCTTGACGCTTTCTTT; CDR3aa: CASSQVGRLDAFF; d_gene: NA; abundance: NA; v_gene: TRBV4-1; j_gene: TRBJ1-1
CDR3nt: TGTGCCAGCAGTTTAGCCCTCTACGAGCAGTACTTC; CDR3aa: CASSLALYEQYF; d_gene: NA; abundance: NA; v_gene: TRBV12-3/TRBV12-4; j_gene: TRBJ2-7
CDR3nt: TGTGCCAGCAGCGCTCTGACCTACACAGATACGCAGTATTTT; CDR3aa: CASSALTYTDTQYF; d_gene: NA; abundance: NA; v_gene: TRBV9; j_gene: TRBJ2-3
CDR3nt: TGCGCCAGCAGTAGACAGCCGGGACTAGCGGCCTACGAGCAGTACTTC; CDR3aa: CASSRQPGLAAYEQYF; d_gene: TRBD2; abundance: NA; v_gene: TRBV4-1; j_gene: TRBJ2-7
CDR3nt: TGTGCCAGCAGTGAACGGACTTCCTACGAGCAGTACTTC; CDR3aa: CASSERTSYEQYF; d_gene: NA; abundance: NA; v_gene: TRBV2; j_gene: TRBJ2-7
CDR3nt: TGTGCCAGCAGTTTAGAGTCAGCAACGAACACTGAAGCTTTCTTT; CDR3aa: CASSLESATNTEAFF; d_gene: NA; abundance: NA; v_gene: TRBV27; j_gene: TRBJ1-1
CDR3nt: TGTGCCAGCAGCTCCAAAACCGGGGCCAACGTCCTGACTTTC; CDR3aa: CASSSKTGANVLTF; d_gene: NA; abundance: few; v_gene: TRBV7-2; j_gene: TRBJ2-6
CDR3nt: TGTGCCAGCAGTTACGGCCGTGTCTCTGGGGCCAACGTCCTGACTTTC; CDR3aa: CASSYGRVSGANVLTF; d_gene: NA; abundance: NA; v_gene: TRBV6-5; j_gene: TRBJ2-6
CDR3nt: TGTGCCAGCAGTCCCAGTTTCGGAGGGGGCGCAAATCAGCCCCAGCATTTT; CDR3aa: CASSPSFGGGANQPQHF; d_gene: TRBD1; abundance: once; v_gene: TRBV7-9; j_gene: TRBJ1-5
CDR3nt: TGTGCCAGCAGTGGGGGGCGCCTGAGTGGGGCCAACGTCCTGACTTTC; CDR3aa: CASSGGRLSGANVLTF; d_gene: NA; abundance: once; v_gene: TRBV27; j_gene: TRBJ2-6
CDR3nt: TGTGCCAGCAGCTCAGGGGGGGCCGTCAATGAGCAGTTCTTC; CDR3aa: CASSSGGAVNEQFF; d_gene: NA; abundance: NA; v_gene: TRBV7-2; j_gene: TRBJ2-1
CDR3nt: TGTGCCAGCAGCTTAGTGGGGTCCACAGATACGCAGTATTTT; CDR3aa: CASSLVGSTDTQYF; d_gene: NA; abundance: NA; v_gene: TRBV11-2; j_gene: TRBJ2-3
CDR3nt: TGTGCCAGCAGCGGACGGGACCTGAGGAATGAGCAGTTCTTC; CDR3aa: CASSGRDLRNEQFF; d_gene: NA; abundance: NA; v_gene: TRBV9; j_gene: TRBJ2-1
CDR3nt: TGTGCCAGCAGTTTCCGGACAATATCTTGGGCGGGAGGGGGCTATGAGCAGTTCTTC; CDR3aa: CASSFRTISWAGGGYEQFF; d_gene: TRBD2; abundance: NA; v_gene: TRBV28; j_gene: TRBJ2-1
CDR3nt: TGTGCCAGTAGTATCGGAGGGGAAGGAAAACTGTTTTTT; CDR3aa: CASSIGGEGKLFF; d_gene: NA; abundance: NA; v_gene: TRBV19; j_gene: TRBJ1-4
CDR3nt: TGTGCCAGCAGCCCACCTTCTAGCCCAAGTGGCTACACCTTC; CDR3aa: CASSPPSSPSGYTF; d_gene: NA; abundance: NA; v_gene: TRBV7-2; j_gene: TRBJ1-2
CDR3nt: TGTGCCAGCAGCTTAGCTGGTTCCACCTTCGGCAGGGCTTTCTTT; CDR3aa: CASSLAGSTFGRAFF; d_gene: NA; abundance: NA; v_gene: TRBV7-9; j_gene: TRBJ1-1
CDR3nt: TGTGCCAGCTCACCTGACTCAGGTTATGGCTACACCTTC; CDR3aa: CASSPDSGYGYTF; d_gene: NA; abundance: few; v_gene: TRBV18; j_gene: TRBJ1-2
CDR3nt: TGTGCCAGCAGTTTTCGGAGGACTAATGAAAAACTGTTTTTT; CDR3aa: CASSFRRTNEKLFF; d_gene: NA; abundance: once; v_gene: TRBV28; j_gene: TRBJ1-4
CDR3nt: TGTGCCAGCAGCTTAGACGAGAAGAACTATGGCTACACCTTC; CDR3aa: CASSLDEKNYGYTF; d_gene: NA; abundance: NA; v_gene: TRBV7-8; j_gene: TRBJ1-2
CDR3nt: TGTGCCAGCAACCGGGCAGGGGGAAACACCATATATTTT; CDR3aa: CASNRAGGNTIYF; d_gene: NA; abundance: NA; v_gene: TRBV11-2; j_gene: TRBJ1-3
CDR3nt: TGCGCCAGCATGCCCCTTTTCGGGGGAAACTATGGCTACACCTTC; CDR3aa: CASMPLFGGNYGYTF; d_gene: NA; abundance: NA; v_gene: TRBV5-1; j_gene: TRBJ1-2
CDR3nt: TGTGCCACCAGTGACAGGGCGGCGGGCCAAGAGACCCAGTACTTC; CDR3aa: CATSDRAAGQETQYF; d_gene: NA; abundance: few; v_gene: TRBV24-1; j_gene: TRBJ2-5
CDR3nt: TGTGCCAGCAGCCTCGGACTAGCGGGAGGAGATGAGCAGTTCTTC; CDR3aa: CASSLGLAGGDEQFF; d_gene: TRBD2; abundance: NA; v_gene: TRBV27; j_gene: TRBJ2-1
CDR3nt: TGTGCCAGCAGTTCCGGGCCCTCCGCGCTGGATTCACCCCTCCACTTT; CDR3aa: CASSSGPSALDSPLHF; d_gene: NA; abundance: NA; v_gene: TRBV28; j_gene: TRBJ1-6
CDR3nt: TGTGCCAGCAGCTTGACAGATTCTAACTATGGCTACACCTTC; CDR3aa: CASSLTDSNYGYTF; d_gene: NA; abundance: NA; v_gene: TRBV7-8; j_gene: TRBJ1-2
CDR3nt: TGTGCCAGCAGCGAAGATAGGGGGGGACAGGCGTCTCTCTATGGCTACACCTTC; CDR3aa: CASSEDRGGQASLYGYTF; d_gene: TRBD1; abundance: NA; v_gene: TRBV3-1/TRBV3-2; j_gene: TRBJ1-2
CDR3nt: TGCAGCGTTGGCCGTCTCGGTAAACCCGGTCAGTACTTC; CDR3aa: CSVGRLGKPGQYF; d_gene: NA; abundance: NA; v_gene: TRBV29-1; j_gene: TRBJ2-4
CDR3nt: TGTGCCAGCAGGCCCCCCGGGGCAGGGCCGGGCACCGGGGAGCTGTTTTTT; CDR3aa: CASRPPGAGPGTGELFF; d_gene: NA; abundance: NA; v_gene: TRBV11-3; j_gene: TRBJ2-2